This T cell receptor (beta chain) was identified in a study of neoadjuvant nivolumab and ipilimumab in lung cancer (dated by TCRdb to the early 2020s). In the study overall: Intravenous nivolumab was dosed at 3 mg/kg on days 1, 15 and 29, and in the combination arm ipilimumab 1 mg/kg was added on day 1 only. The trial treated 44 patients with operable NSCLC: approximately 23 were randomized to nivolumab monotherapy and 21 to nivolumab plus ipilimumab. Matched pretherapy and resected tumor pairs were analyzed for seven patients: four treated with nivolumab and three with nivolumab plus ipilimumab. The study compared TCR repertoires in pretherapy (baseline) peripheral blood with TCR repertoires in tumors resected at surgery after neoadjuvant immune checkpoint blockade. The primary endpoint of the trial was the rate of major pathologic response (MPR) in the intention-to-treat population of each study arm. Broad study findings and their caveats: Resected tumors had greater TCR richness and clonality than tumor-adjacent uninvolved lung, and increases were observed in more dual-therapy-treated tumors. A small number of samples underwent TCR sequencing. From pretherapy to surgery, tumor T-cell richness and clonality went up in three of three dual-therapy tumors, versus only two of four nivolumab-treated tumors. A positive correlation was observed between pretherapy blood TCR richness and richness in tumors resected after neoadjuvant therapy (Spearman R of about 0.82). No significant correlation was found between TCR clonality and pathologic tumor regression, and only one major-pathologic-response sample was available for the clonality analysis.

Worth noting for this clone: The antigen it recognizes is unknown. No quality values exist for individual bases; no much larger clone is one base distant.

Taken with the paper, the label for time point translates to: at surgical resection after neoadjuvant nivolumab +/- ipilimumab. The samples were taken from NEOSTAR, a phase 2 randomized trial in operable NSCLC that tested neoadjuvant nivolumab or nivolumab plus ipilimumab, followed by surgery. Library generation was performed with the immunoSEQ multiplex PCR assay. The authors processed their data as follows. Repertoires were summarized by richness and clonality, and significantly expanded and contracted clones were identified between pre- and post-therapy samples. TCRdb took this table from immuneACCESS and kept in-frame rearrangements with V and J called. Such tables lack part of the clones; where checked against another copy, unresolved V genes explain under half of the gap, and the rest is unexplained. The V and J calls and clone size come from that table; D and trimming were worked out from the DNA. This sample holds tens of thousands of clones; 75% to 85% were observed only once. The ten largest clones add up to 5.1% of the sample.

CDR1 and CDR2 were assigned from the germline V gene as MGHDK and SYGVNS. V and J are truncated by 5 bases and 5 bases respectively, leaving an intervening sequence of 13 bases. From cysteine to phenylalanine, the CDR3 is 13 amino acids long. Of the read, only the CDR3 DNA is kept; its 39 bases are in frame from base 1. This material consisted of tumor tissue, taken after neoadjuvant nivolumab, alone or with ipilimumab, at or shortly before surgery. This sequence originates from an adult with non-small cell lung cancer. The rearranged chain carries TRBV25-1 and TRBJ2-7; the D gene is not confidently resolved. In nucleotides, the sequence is TGTGCCAGCAGTCGATTCGGTCAGGACGAGCAGTACTTC. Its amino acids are CASSRFGQDEQYF.